The clone carrying this TCR beta chain was seen once. Its antigen is not known. A read error may be the cause here, since a much bigger clone is one base away. Because it lacks the conserved phenylalanine or tryptophan at the end, this CDR3 is likely a read error. The entry originates in a study of glioma-infiltrating T cells. About the research overall: Low-grade gliomas were grade II; glioblastomas were grade IV at initial diagnosis.

TCR alpha and beta CDR3 regions were amplified from RNA using iRepertoire nested multiplex PCR. TCRdb reprocessed the multiplex PCR reads with MiXCR, giving one entry per CDR3 protein. The sample lists fewer than 500,000 distinct CDR3 sequences, roughly two fifths seen once, with around 13% in the top ten. The CDR3 sequence is 14 residues long. Germline V gene data show CDR1 as MNHEY and CDR2 as SVGEGT. The trim removed 2 bases at V and 4 bases at J, leaving 3 bases unmatched. Study observations and caveats: Signature shared blood CDR3 motifs were enriched in low-divergence and depleted in high-divergence patients.

This clonotype was obtained from a human donor with low-grade glioma or glioblastoma, undergoing nonglioma brain surgery, or in good health (not recorded which). The sample consisted of glioma tissue, nonneoplastic brain tissue, or PBMCs (not recorded which). This rearrangement joins TRBV6-2 or TRBV6-3 to TRBJ2-7, with 9 bases fitting TRBD2. CDR3 bases: TGTGCCAGCAGTTACGGTCTAGCGGGGTACGAGCAGTACCTC. Amino acid sequence: CASSYGLAGYEQYL.